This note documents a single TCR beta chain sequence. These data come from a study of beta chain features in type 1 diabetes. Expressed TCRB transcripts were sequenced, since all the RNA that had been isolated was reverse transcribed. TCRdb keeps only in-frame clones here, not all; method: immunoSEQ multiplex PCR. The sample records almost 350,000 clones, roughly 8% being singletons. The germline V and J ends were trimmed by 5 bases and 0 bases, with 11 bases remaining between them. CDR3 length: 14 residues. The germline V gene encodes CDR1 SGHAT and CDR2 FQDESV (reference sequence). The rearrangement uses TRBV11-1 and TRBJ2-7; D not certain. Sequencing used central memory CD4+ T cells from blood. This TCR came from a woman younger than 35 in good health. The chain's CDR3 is CASSRNTVSYEQYF. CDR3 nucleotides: TGTGCCAGCAGCCGCAACACAGTCTCCTACGAGCAGTACTTC.